This TCR beta chain came from a study of blood T cell repertoires in COVID-19. Across the study: The United States, Italy and Spain were the sources of the acute and convalescent COVID-19 samples. T cells, B-cell-depleted T cells, or PBMCs provided the cDNA or gDNA that served as material.

Data came from immunoSEQ multiplex PCR; TCRdb stores just in-frame clones and leaves some out. The sample consists of 140,000 to 150,000 clones, 70% to 90% of them appearing once. Seattle-derived patients entered the study during active infection and were followed longitudinally. This clone was detected only a few times. Germline CDR1 reads LNHDA; CDR2 reads SQIVND (reference sequence). This CDR3 region has 13 residues. Trimming removed 6 bases from V and 1 base from J, with 9 bases in between. The receptor was derived from a woman aged 55-75 years with COVID-19, enrolled during active disease. This chain connects TRBV19 to TRBJ1-1, with no clear D. Sequenced: peripheral blood. CDR3 bases: TGTGCCAGTAGCCCTACTAGGAACACTGAAGCTTTCTTT. It encodes CASSPTRNTEAFF.